A single T cell receptor beta chain is shown here with its context. CD8 cells regarded as naive lacked CD45RO, were positively chosen for CCR7, and omitted terminally differentiated effector memory CD45RA+ cells. All participating donors were Caucasian adults from Nashville, Tennessee. The data originate from a study of shared clonotypes between healthy human individuals. For the study at large: In total, the donors were a couple of women and a few men aged 18 to 49.

CDR1 is SGHRS and CDR2 is YFSETQ in the germline V gene. The CDR3 is 16 amino acids. V lost 0 bases and J lost 4; bases outside the gene matches: 9. Original handling: Filtering differed since immunoSEQ provided only junctions, with no quality scores. Assay: immunoSEQ multiplex PCR; the TCRdb copy retains only in-frame clones and omits some. That table furnishes V, J and clone size, whereas the DNA furnished D and trimming. The sample lists 500,000 to 700,000 clones; 90% to 95% were seen once. Sequenced sample: naive CD8+ T cells sorted from blood. The clonotype comes from a woman between 25 and 40 years old in good health. This rearrangement joins TRBV5-1 to TRBJ2-7, with 8 bases that match TRBD2. The CDR3 nucleotides read TGCGCCAGCAGCTTGGTGGCTAGCGGGTCGAGATACGAGCAGTACTTC. It translates to CASSLVASGSRYEQYF.